This TCR beta chain is from a study of control samples from healthy donors and cancer patients. Data came from immunoSEQ multiplex PCR; TCRdb stores just in-frame clones and leaves some out. The sample lists roughly 160,000 clones, 96% occurring once. The V gene's germline CDR1 is KGHDR and CDR2 SFDVKD. V was clipped by 5 bases and J by 2 bases, with 7 bases between them. The CDR3 spans 13 residues. This sequence originates from a woman in her twenties or thirties in good health. The chain joins TRBV24-1 to TRBJ2-3; D is ambiguous. The sequencing input was blood. The CDR3 region is CATSGEATDTQYF. The CDR3 coding sequence is TGTGCCACCAGTGGCGAAGCCACAGATACGCAGTATTTT.